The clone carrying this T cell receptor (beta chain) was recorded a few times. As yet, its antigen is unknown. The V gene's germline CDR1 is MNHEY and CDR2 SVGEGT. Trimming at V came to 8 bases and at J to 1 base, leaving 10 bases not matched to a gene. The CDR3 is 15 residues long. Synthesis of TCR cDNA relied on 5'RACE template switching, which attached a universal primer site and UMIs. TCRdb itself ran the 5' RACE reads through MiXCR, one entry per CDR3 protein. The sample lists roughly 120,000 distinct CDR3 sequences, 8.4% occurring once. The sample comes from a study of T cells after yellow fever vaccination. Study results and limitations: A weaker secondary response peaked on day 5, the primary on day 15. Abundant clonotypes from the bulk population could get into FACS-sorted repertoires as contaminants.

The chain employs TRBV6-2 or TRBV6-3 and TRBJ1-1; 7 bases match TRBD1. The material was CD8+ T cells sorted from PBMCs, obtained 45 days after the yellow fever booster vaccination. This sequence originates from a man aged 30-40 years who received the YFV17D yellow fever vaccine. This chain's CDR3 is CASVKPGQPNTEAFF. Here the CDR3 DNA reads TGTGCCAGCGTTAAGCCGGGACAGCCGAACACTGAAGCTTTCTTT.